This T cell receptor (beta chain) was identified in a study of T-cell memory formation after mild COVID-19. Per the germline V gene, CDR1 is SEHNR and CDR2 is FQNEAQ (reference sequence). The CDR3 runs to 20 residues. V lost 5 bases, J lost 2 bases, and 17 bases stayed unmatched. This clonotype was counted between two and nine times. TCRdb re-called the 5' RACE reads through MiXCR, storing one row per CDR3 protein. The sample carries roughly 250,000 distinct CDR3 sequences, roughly 15% recorded once. The V gene is TRBV7-9, the J gene TRBJ2-5, with TRBD2 matching 13 bases. The receptor's source is a man aged 18 to 30 who had mild COVID-19 (a few samples of this study predate the infection). Cell type and time point are not known. Sequenced input: PBMCs or a T cell subset sorted from them (not recorded which). CDR3 in DNA: TGTGCCAGCAGCACCAAGAGACTAGCGGGGGGTCGCCGCCCTCAAGAGACCCAGTACTTC. Residues: CASSTKRLAGGRRPQETQYF.